This section outlines one T cell receptor beta chain sequence together with its context. Its antigen is unidentified. The data were taken from a study of cytomegalovirus exposure and HLA in healthy donors. Study findings and constraints: What TCR beta sequences reportedly achieved was accurate prediction of HLA-A and HLA-B alleles in most subjects. Reportedly, diagnosis of cytomegalovirus status by the classifier showed high specificity and sensitivity.

Use of 60 Vbeta and 13 Jbeta primers characterized the PCR. Some clones are missing from TCRdb's copy, which holds only in-frame ones; the method was immunoSEQ multiplex PCR. This sample has around 150,000 clones; around 80% occur once, and the top ten carry approximately 2.7%. The sequence came from a boy aged 2 to 10 in good health and CMV-seronegative. Sequencing was performed on PBMCs.

The CDR3 sequence: CASSQTGSNYGYTF. DNA for the CDR3: TGTGCCAGCAGCCAGACAGGATCTAACTATGGCTACACCTTC. This rearrangement joins TRBV5-4 to TRBJ1-2, with a weak D call TRBD1 (6 bases). The CDR3 spans 14 residues. V was cut by 4 bases and J by 0 bases, with 10 bases left in between. Germline CDR1 reads SGHNT; CDR2 reads YYREEE (reference sequence).